These 5 T cell receptor beta chains share one sample of origin, sequenced in a study of OX40 agonist ivuxolimab in advanced cancers. The protocol used for the library was the immunoSEQ multiplex PCR assay. TCRdb's version of the immuneACCESS table is confined to in-frame rearrangements and falls short of the full clone set. An unresolved V gene accounts for under half of the shortfall where checked; the remainder is of unknown origin. The sample table lists 90,000 to 120,000 clones, around 90% of them with a count of one. Roughly 1.1% of the sample is in the top ten clones. Sequenced material: CD4+ or CD8+ T cells sorted from blood, taken in a trial of the OX40 agonist ivuxolimab. These TCRs come from an adult with an advanced solid tumor such as melanoma, head and neck, liver or kidney cancer.

The J gene is TRBJ2-7, the V gene TRBV15; perhaps TRBD2 as D (6 bases). The CDR3 loop spans 14 amino acids. Trimming shortened V by 5 bases and J by 2 bases, and 13 bases separated the two germline ends. Per the germline V gene, CDR1 is LNHNV and CDR2 is YYDKDF (reference sequence). CDR3 sequence (DNA): TGTGCCACCAGCCGGGGGACTGTCCCCTACGAGCAGTACTTC. Translated, it gives CATSRGTVPYEQYF. The variable domain in full, completed from reference TRBV15 and TRBJ2-7, reads DAMVIQNPRYQVTQFGKPVTLSCSQTLNHNVMYWYQQKSSQAPKLLFHYYDKDFNNEADTPDNFQSRRPNTSFCFLDIRSPGLGDTAMYLCATSRGTVPYEQYFGPGTRLTVT.

This clone has just a few counts. V is TRBV29-1 and J is TRBJ1-1; D is unclear. Trimming cost V 3 bases and J 6 bases, with 8 bases left between them. The CDR3 has 11 amino acids. Germline-derived CDR1 and CDR2 are SQVTM and ANQGSEA. The CDR3 loop reads CSVEYRAEAFF. DNA of the CDR3: TGCAGCGTTGAGTATCGGGCTGAAGCTTTCTTT.

The J gene is TRBJ1-5, the V gene TRBV6-1; 8 bases agree with TRBD1. The germline CDR1 and CDR2 sequences are MNHNS and SASEGT. Germline trimming cut 2 bases from V and 6 bases from J; bases unmatched to any gene: 6. The CDR3 is made up of 15 amino acids. In nucleotides, the CDR3 is TGTGCCAGCAGTGAAAGGCAGGGGGCGGGTCAGCCCCAGCATTTT. This encodes CASSERQGAGQPQHF.

This chain connects TRBV7-2 to TRBJ2-1, with a possible D match to TRBD2 (5 bases). V lost 0 bases and J lost 7, with 7 bases in between. CDR3 size: 13 residues. CDR1 and CDR2 from the germline V gene are SGHTA and FQGNSA. CDR3 sequence: CASSLARENEQFF. The CDR3 nucleotides are TGTGCCAGCAGCTTAGCGAGGGAAAATGAGCAGTTCTTC.

The chain carries TRBV11-2 and TRBJ2-1, with 8 bases identical to TRBD2. This CDR3 spans 17 amino acids. Germline loops: CDR1 SGHAT, CDR2 FQNNGV. The ends lost 2 bases at V and 5 bases at J; junction bases unmatched: 11. The CDR3 nucleotides are TGTGCCAGCAGCTTAAACGGCGGGAGGCCCGACCACAATGAGCAGTTCTTC. It translates to CASSLNGGRPDHNEQFF.